Listed below are T cell receptor beta chains from one sample, sequenced in a study of T cells in Graves' hyperthyroidism and ophthalmopathy. TCRdb analysed the multiplex PCR reads with MiXCR anew, one entry per CDR3 protein. The data contain approximately 520,000 distinct CDR3 sequences, about 20% of them singletons. Sequencing input: blood. The receptors shown here come from a man between 18 and 29 years old with Graves' hyperthyroidism. The CDR3 runs from the conserved cysteine through the conserved F or W. Each record gives: V gene, J gene, clone size, D gene, CDR3 protein, CDR3 DNA. D genes are given only for firm matches. Some rows mark clone size as missing; the rest say once, few, many or name a class of expanded clone.

v_gene: TRBV11-2
j_gene: TRBJ2-7
abundance: few
d_gene: TRBD2
CDR3aa: CASSLDPSGRAFQYF
CDR3nt: TGTGCCAGCAGCTTAGATCCGAGCGGGAGGGCCTTCCAGTACTTC

v_gene: TRBV4-1
j_gene: TRBJ2-5
abundance: many
d_gene: NA
CDR3aa: CASSQAAETQYF
CDR3nt: TGCGCCAGCAGCCAAGCGGCGGAGACCCAGTACTTC

v_gene: TRBV11-2
j_gene: TRBJ1-5
abundance: NA
d_gene: TRBD1
CDR3aa: CASSPRGASSNQPQHF
CDR3nt: TGTGCCAGCAGCCCCAGGGGGGCTTCAAGCAATCAGCCCCAGCATTTT

v_gene: TRBV27
j_gene: TRBJ1-1
abundance: NA
d_gene: TRBD1
CDR3aa: CASSFPGTGGPAFF
CDR3nt: TGTGCCAGCAGTTTCCCCGGGACAGGGGGGCCAGCTTTCTTT

v_gene: TRBV6-4
j_gene: TRBJ2-7
abundance: many
d_gene: TRBD1
CDR3aa: CASNNLVPGQAYSYEQYF
CDR3nt: TGTGCCAGCAACAACCTCGTCCCGGGACAGGCATACTCCTACGAGCAGTACTTC

v_gene: TRBV9
j_gene: TRBJ1-1
abundance: many
d_gene: NA
CDR3aa: CASSVGVKVGYTEAFF
CDR3nt: TGTGCCAGCAGCGTAGGGGTGAAGGTCGGATACACTGAAGCTTTCTTT

v_gene: TRBV12-3/TRBV12-4
j_gene: TRBJ2-4
abundance: many
d_gene: TRBD1
CDR3aa: CASSTTGQNIKYF
CDR3nt: TGTGCCAGCAGTACGACAGGGCAAAACATTAAGTACTTC

v_gene: TRBV7-9
j_gene: TRBJ1-1
abundance: few
d_gene: NA
CDR3aa: CASSLEAGGITEAFF
CDR3nt: TGTGCCAGCAGCTTAGAGGCCGGGGGCATCACTGAAGCTTTCTTT

v_gene: TRBV12-3/TRBV12-4
j_gene: TRBJ2-2
abundance: many
d_gene: NA
CDR3aa: CASRASNTGELFF
CDR3nt: TGTGCCAGCAGGGCCTCGAACACCGGGGAGCTGTTTTTT

v_gene: TRBV7-2
j_gene: TRBJ2-7
abundance: NA
d_gene: NA
CDR3aa: CASSLAPANYEQYF
CDR3nt: TGTGCCAGCAGCTTAGCGCCCGCAAACTACGAGCAGTACTTC

v_gene: TRBV18
j_gene: TRBJ2-7
abundance: few
d_gene: NA
CDR3aa: CASSLGPAGMNEQYF
CDR3nt: TGTGCCAGCTCCCTCGGACCGGCTGGTATGAACGAGCAGTACTTC

v_gene: TRBV20-1
j_gene: TRBJ1-5
abundance: NA
d_gene: TRBD1
CDR3aa: CSATQDRGLAQPQHF
CDR3nt: TGCAGTGCTACCCAGGACAGGGGGCTGGCTCAGCCCCAGCATTTT

v_gene: TRBV7-2
j_gene: TRBJ1-2
abundance: many
d_gene: NA
CDR3aa: CASSWSSYGYTF
CDR3nt: TGTGCCAGCAGCTGGAGCTCCTATGGCTACACCTTC

v_gene: TRBV6-2/TRBV6-3
j_gene: TRBJ2-7
abundance: many
d_gene: NA
CDR3aa: CASSYQSDGGYEQYF
CDR3nt: TGTGCCAGCAGTTACCAGTCCGATGGCGGCTACGAGCAGTACTTC

v_gene: TRBV11-3
j_gene: TRBJ2-7
abundance: NA
d_gene: NA
CDR3aa: CASSSIPGAEQYF
CDR3nt: TGTGCCAGCAGCTCAATCCCCGGGGCCGAGCAGTACTTC

v_gene: TRBV29-1
j_gene: TRBJ2-7
abundance: NA
d_gene: NA
CDR3aa: CSVTQGGTYEQYF
CDR3nt: TGCAGCGTTACCCAGGGTGGAACCTACGAGCAGTACTTC

v_gene: TRBV4-1
j_gene: TRBJ2-4
abundance: NA
d_gene: TRBD2
CDR3aa: CASSLGPAGGLAKNIQYF
CDR3nt: TGCGCCAGCAGCCTGGGACCAGCGGGGGGGCTAGCCAAAAACATTCAGTACTTC

v_gene: TRBV6-1
j_gene: TRBJ1-6
abundance: many
d_gene: TRBD1
CDR3aa: CASSPPRTGGNSPLHF
CDR3nt: TGTGCCAGCTCCCCGCCCCGGACAGGGGGGAATTCACCCCTCCACTTT

v_gene: TRBV6-1
j_gene: TRBJ1-2
abundance: few
d_gene: NA
CDR3aa: CASSDAMYGYTF
CDR3nt: TGTGCCAGCAGTGACGCCATGTATGGCTACACCTTC

v_gene: TRBV2
j_gene: TRBJ2-2
abundance: many
d_gene: NA
CDR3aa: CASSDAGELFF
CDR3nt: TGTGCCAGCAGTGATGCCGGGGAGCTGTTTTTT

v_gene: TRBV24-1
j_gene: TRBJ1-5
abundance: NA
d_gene: NA
CDR3aa: CATSDPGLNQPQHF
CDR3nt: TGTGCCACCAGTGACCCCGGATTGAATCAGCCCCAGCATTTT

v_gene: TRBV12-3/TRBV12-4
j_gene: TRBJ1-3
abundance: many
d_gene: TRBD1
CDR3aa: CASGRDRLSGNTIYF
CDR3nt: TGTGCCAGCGGCCGGGACAGGCTTTCTGGAAACACCATATATTTT

v_gene: TRBV7-2
j_gene: TRBJ1-2
abundance: many
d_gene: NA
CDR3aa: CASSLSYRENYGYTF
CDR3nt: TGTGCCAGCAGTTTATCTTACAGGGAGAACTATGGCTACACCTTC

v_gene: TRBV6-6
j_gene: TRBJ1-2
abundance: many
d_gene: NA
CDR3aa: CASSYGQGVYGYTF
CDR3nt: TGTGCCAGCAGTTACGGGCAGGGAGTCTATGGCTACACCTTC

v_gene: TRBV10-3
j_gene: TRBJ1-2
abundance: many
d_gene: NA
CDR3aa: CAIGYGDDYTF
CDR3nt: TGTGCCATCGGTTATGGTGATGACTACACCTTC

v_gene: TRBV25-1
j_gene: TRBJ2-3
abundance: many
d_gene: TRBD2
CDR3aa: CASSDTLAGTDTQYF
CDR3nt: TGTGCCAGCAGTGACACTCTAGCGGGCACAGATACGCAGTATTTT

v_gene: TRBV29-1
j_gene: TRBJ2-7
abundance: many
d_gene: NA
CDR3aa: CSVVRGEGSYEQYF
CDR3nt: TGCAGCGTTGTTAGAGGCGAGGGATCCTACGAGCAGTACTTC

v_gene: TRBV24-1
j_gene: TRBJ1-2
abundance: many
d_gene: NA
CDR3aa: CATSDSQGVNYGYTF
CDR3nt: TGTGCCACCAGTGATTCACAGGGAGTCAACTATGGCTACACCTTC

v_gene: TRBV29-1
j_gene: TRBJ1-1
abundance: NA
d_gene: NA
CDR3aa: CSVGGPRNTEAFF
CDR3nt: TGCAGCGTCGGTGGACCGAGGAACACTGAAGCTTTCTTT

v_gene: TRBV12-3/TRBV12-4
j_gene: TRBJ2-7
abundance: NA
d_gene: NA
CDR3aa: CASSPRREGRFEQYF
CDR3nt: TGTGCCAGCAGTCCAAGAAGAGAGGGTAGGTTCGAGCAGTACTTC

v_gene: TRBV4-1
j_gene: TRBJ1-2
abundance: NA
d_gene: NA
CDR3aa: CASSQAIRGGYGYTF
CDR3nt: TGCGCCAGCAGCCAAGCCATACGGGGGGGCTATGGCTACACCTTC

v_gene: TRBV10-2
j_gene: TRBJ2-7
abundance: many
d_gene: TRBD1
CDR3aa: CATLLTGVWEQYF
CDR3nt: TGCGCCACCCTTCTTACAGGGGTGTGGGAGCAGTACTTC

v_gene: TRBV4-1
j_gene: TRBJ1-5
abundance: few
d_gene: NA
CDR3aa: CASSQVWENQPQHF
CDR3nt: TGCGCCAGCAGCCAAGTGTGGGAGAACCAGCCCCAGCATTTT

v_gene: TRBV27
j_gene: TRBJ2-7
abundance: few
d_gene: TRBD1
CDR3aa: CASSPGTGMSSYEQYF
CDR3nt: TGTGCCAGCAGTCCGGGGACAGGGATGAGCTCCTACGAGCAGTACTTC

v_gene: TRBV28
j_gene: TRBJ2-5
abundance: many
d_gene: NA
CDR3aa: CASSSMGGQETQYF
CDR3nt: TGTGCCAGCAGTTCGATGGGGGGACAAGAGACCCAGTACTTC

v_gene: TRBV6-1
j_gene: TRBJ2-4
abundance: NA
d_gene: TRBD1
CDR3aa: CASSQGATASIQYF
CDR3nt: TGTGCCAGCAGTCAGGGGGCGACAGCAAGCATTCAGTACTTC

v_gene: TRBV11-2
j_gene: TRBJ1-2
abundance: many
d_gene: NA
CDR3aa: CASSLHPRDTNYGYTF
CDR3nt: TGTGCCAGCAGCTTACACCCCCGGGATACCAACTATGGCTACACCTTC

v_gene: TRBV18
j_gene: TRBJ1-1
abundance: NA
d_gene: NA
CDR3aa: CASSPWAAGRANTEAFF
CDR3nt: TGTGCCAGCTCACCATGGGCGGCGGGACGGGCGAACACTGAAGCTTTCTTT

v_gene: TRBV6-1
j_gene: TRBJ2-7
abundance: NA
d_gene: TRBD1
CDR3aa: CASSRYAGTGGFNEQYF
CDR3nt: TGTGCCAGCAGCCGATACGCTGGGACAGGGGGTTTCAACGAGCAGTACTTC

v_gene: TRBV12-3/TRBV12-4
j_gene: TRBJ1-5
abundance: many
d_gene: TRBD1
CDR3aa: CASSLTGRENQPQHF
CDR3nt: TGTGCCAGCAGTTTGACAGGGAGGGAAAATCAGCCCCAGCATTTT

v_gene: TRBV6-2/TRBV6-3
j_gene: TRBJ2-7
abundance: many
d_gene: NA
CDR3aa: CASSSSVNRVSSYEQYF
CDR3nt: TGTGCCAGCAGTTCAAGCGTCAACAGGGTTAGCTCCTACGAGCAGTACTTC

v_gene: TRBV12-3/TRBV12-4
j_gene: TRBJ1-1
abundance: many
d_gene: NA
CDR3aa: CASSPEGLADTEAFF
CDR3nt: TGTGCCAGCAGTCCTGAGGGGTTAGCGGACACTGAAGCTTTCTTT

v_gene: TRBV6-1
j_gene: TRBJ1-1
abundance: few
d_gene: NA
CDR3aa: CASSVAAMINTEAFF
CDR3nt: TGTGCCAGCAGTGTGGCGGCGATGATAAACACTGAAGCTTTCTTT

v_gene: TRBV30
j_gene: TRBJ2-4
abundance: NA
d_gene: NA
CDR3aa: CAWIPRFSSLAKNIQYF
CDR3nt: TGTGCCTGGATTCCGCGGTTCTCTTCGTTAGCCAAAAACATTCAGTACTTC